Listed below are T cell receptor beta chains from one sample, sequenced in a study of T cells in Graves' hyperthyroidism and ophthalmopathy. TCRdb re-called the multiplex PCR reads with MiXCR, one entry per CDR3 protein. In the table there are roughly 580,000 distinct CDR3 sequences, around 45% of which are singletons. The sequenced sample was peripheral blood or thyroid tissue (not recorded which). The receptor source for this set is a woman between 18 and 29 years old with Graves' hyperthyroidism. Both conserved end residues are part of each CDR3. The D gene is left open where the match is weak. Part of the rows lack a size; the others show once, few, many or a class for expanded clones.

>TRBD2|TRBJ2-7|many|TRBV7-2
TGCGCCAGCAGCTACGGACTAGCGGAATCCTACGAGCAGTACTTC
CASSYGLAESYEQYF
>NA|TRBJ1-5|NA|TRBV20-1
TGCAGTGCTAGAGATGAACAGCGTATTAGCAATCAGCCCCAGCATTTT
CSARDEQRISNQPQHF
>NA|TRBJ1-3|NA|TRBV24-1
TGTGCCACCAGTGCCGCTGGAAACACCATATATTTT
CATSAAGNTIYF
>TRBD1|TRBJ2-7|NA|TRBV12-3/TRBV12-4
TGTGCCAGCTGCCTCCTCCGGGACAGGAAATACGAGCAGTACTTC
CASCLLRDRKYEQYF
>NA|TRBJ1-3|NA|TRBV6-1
TGTGCCAGCAGGGACAGTTGGTCTGGAAACACCATATATTTT
CASRDSWSGNTIYF
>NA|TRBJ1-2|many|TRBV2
TGTGCCAGCAAAGACGATAACTATGGCTACACCTTC
CASKDDNYGYTF
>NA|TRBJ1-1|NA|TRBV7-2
TGTGCCAGCAGCTCCCGGGCGGCTGAAGCTTTCTTT
CASSSRAAEAFF
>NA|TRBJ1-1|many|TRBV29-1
TGCAGCGTTGAAGTTCCGGGGGTTCCTGAAGCTTTCTTT
CSVEVPGVPEAFF
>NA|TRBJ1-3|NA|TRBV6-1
TGTGCCAGCACGGGGTACACGGGAACTGGAAACACCATATATTTT
CASTGYTGTGNTIYF
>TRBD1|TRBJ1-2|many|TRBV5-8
TGTGCCAGCAGCTTGGGACAGGGTGGCTACACCTTC
CASSLGQGGYTF
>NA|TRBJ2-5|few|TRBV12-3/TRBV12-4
TGTGCCAGCAGTTTAGAAGTAGGAATGACCCAGTACTTC
CASSLEVGMTQYF
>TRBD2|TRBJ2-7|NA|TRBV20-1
TGCAGTGCTAGAGGAGGTAGCGGGAGGGTCGAGCAGTACTTC
CSARGGSGRVEQYF
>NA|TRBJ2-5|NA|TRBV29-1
TGCAGCGTTGCGGGGGCCCAGTACTTC
CSVAGAQYF
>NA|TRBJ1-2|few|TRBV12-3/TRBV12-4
TGTGCCAGCAGGCAGGGTTTGTTTTATGGCTACACCTTC
CASRQGLFYGYTF
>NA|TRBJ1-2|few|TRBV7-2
TGTGCCAGCAGCTCCAACCTGGCGGGAAACTATGGCTACACCTTC
CASSSNLAGNYGYTF
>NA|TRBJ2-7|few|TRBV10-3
TGTGCCAGCAGCACCCGGACAGAAAGCTCCTACGAGCAGTACTTC
CASSTRTESSYEQYF
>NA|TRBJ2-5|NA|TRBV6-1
TGTGCCAGCAGGGACACCGAGGTGGAGACCCAGTACTTC
CASRDTEVETQYF
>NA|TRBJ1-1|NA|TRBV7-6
TGTGCCAGCACCTTCGGCGTGGGGAGGAACACTGAAGCTTTCTTT
CASTFGVGRNTEAFF
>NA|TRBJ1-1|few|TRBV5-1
TGCGCCAGCAGCTTGGAGGTGGGTTCGAGTACGGAGGCTTTCTTT
CASSLEVGSSTEAFF
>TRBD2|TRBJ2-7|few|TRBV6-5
TGTGCCAGCAGTTACCTTGTGACTAGCGGGAGTGTCTACGAGCAGTACTTC
CASSYLVTSGSVYEQYF
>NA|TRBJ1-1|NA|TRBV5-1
TGCGCCAGCAGCCTGGGGGCAGGGCCCTACACTGAAGCTTTCTTT
CASSLGAGPYTEAFF
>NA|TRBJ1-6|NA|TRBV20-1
TGCAGTGCTGTTGGCGTCGAAAGAAGGCACTCCTATAATTCACCCCTCCACTTT
CSAVGVERRHSYNSPLHF
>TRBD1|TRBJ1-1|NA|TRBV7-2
TGCGCCAGCAGCCAAGATCGCAGGGGGCGAGGTTGGAGCACTGAAGCTTTCTTT
CASSQDRRGRGWSTEAFF
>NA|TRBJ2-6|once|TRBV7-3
TGTGCCAGCAGCTCACCTTCAAGCTCTGGGGCCAACGTCCTGACTTTC
CASSSPSSSGANVLTF
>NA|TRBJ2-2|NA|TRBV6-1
TGTGCCAGCAGTCAACCCCTCACCGGGGAGCTGTTTTTT
CASSQPLTGELFF
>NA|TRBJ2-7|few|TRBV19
TGTGCCAGTCGTAAAGGGAGGAGCAACGAGCAGTACTTC
CASRKGRSNEQYF
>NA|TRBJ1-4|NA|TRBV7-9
TGTGCCAGCAGCTCGGGGCTAGCTAATGAAAAACTGTTTTTT
CASSSGLANEKLFF